This T cell receptor beta chain was captured by sequencing in a study of cytomegalovirus exposure and HLA in healthy donors. Looking at the study overall: The 100 to 150 validation repertoires matched the 600 to 700 first-cohort repertoires in platform, a later analysis reported.

Study-wide results and limits: It was found in a later analysis that first-cohort TCR clusters tended to co-occur in the 95 to 150 validation repertoires. It was confirmed in vitro that a few of the CMV-associated chains were specific for CMV antigens. The study recorded over 150 TCR beta chains that were cytomegalovirus-associated.

Repertoires were generated with immunoSEQ multiplex PCR, while TCRdb's copy carries only in-frame clones and drops some. In the table there are tens of thousands of clones, about nine tenths of which are singletons. Comments on this clone: The antigen remains unidentified.

This TCR came from a man between 18 and 35 years old in good health and CMV-seronegative. The specimen sequenced was PBMCs.

Written as DNA, the CDR3 is TGTGCCAGCGGTGGACTAGGGAGCTCCTACAATGAGCAGTTCTTC. This translates into CASGGLGSSYNEQFF. V usage is TRBV28 and J usage is TRBJ2-1; 7 bases match TRBD2. V trimming: 8 bases; J trimming: 0 bases; junction bases outside the gene matches: 7. There are 15 residues in the CDR3. Germline V gene lookup returns CDR1 MDHEN and CDR2 SYDVKM.